Here is one TCR beta chain with its context. No antigen is known for it. The data derive from a study of cytomegalovirus exposure and HLA in healthy donors. Amplification used 60 Vbeta primers and 13 Jbeta primers. Produced via immunoSEQ multiplex PCR; TCRdb's table is partial and in-frame only. The sample contains about 150,000 clones, around 79% of which appear only once. General observations from the study: TCR beta V segments were, for the most part, productive about 87% or about 30% of the time in an earlier analysis. A missense DCLRE1C variant was associated with V- and J-gene trimming of TCR beta chains in a later analysis, and an independent cohort replicated the association.

The germline gives CDR1 SGHNT, CDR2 YYREEE (reference sequence). V was shortened by 1 base and J by 0 bases, with 11 bases between the two germline ends. The CDR3 is made up of 15 amino acids. V usage is TRBV5-4 and J usage is TRBJ2-7; D gene unclear. Sequenced input: PBMCs. The sequence derives from a woman aged 25 to 39 in good health and CMV-seronegative. This chain's CDR3 is CASSLRQTASYEQYF. In DNA, the CDR3 is TGTGCCAGCAGCTTGCGGCAAACAGCCTCCTACGAGCAGTACTTC. The full variable domain, its missing parts supplied by reference TRBV5-4 and TRBJ2-7, is ETGVTQSPTHLIKTRGQQVTLRCSSQSGHNTVSWYQQALGQGPQFIFQYYREEENGRGNFPPRFSGLQFPNYSSELNVNALELDDSALYLCASSLRQTASYEQYFGPGTRLTVT.